The T cell receptor beta chain under discussion was sequenced for a study of blood T cells in healthy people across ages (dated by TCRdb to about 2015). Regarding the research as a whole: In model experiments, template switching captured roughly one uniquely barcoded TCR beta cDNA molecule for every two T cells. To track age-related changes in TCR beta repertoire diversity, the study relied on deep sequencing normalized with unique cDNA molecular identifiers. The donors were split into four age groups: young (average around 17 years), middle-aged (roughly 39), aged (roughly 60) and long-lived (82). To avoid experimental bias, donors of different ages were randomly spread across the sequencing lanes. For two donors (one aged 18 to 29 and one aged 80 or older), the study analyzed two additional independent replicas of 1 million unique cDNA reads from the same blood draw. The full study reports these points: Compared with the aged group, the long-lived group had more naive CD4+ T cells, fewer expanded clones and increased TCR diversity, a pattern suggesting age selection. Because donor CMV infection status was unknown, age-related changes in expanded clonotypes were potentially confounded. There was a strong correlation between observed TCR beta diversity and the percentage of naive T cells measured by flow cytometry. Total diversity estimates from one million sequenced T cells were considered lower bounds and underestimates. Since profiling was done on bulk unsorted PBMCs, naive and antigen-experienced compartments could not be conclusively compared. As age increased, observed TCR beta diversity per million T cells dropped in a roughly linear way, and a significant reduction was already evident by age approximately 40.

The CDR3 numbers 20 residues from cysteine through phenylalanine. The kept DNA is CDR3 alone, 60 bases in frame from the first base. At the junction V is shortened by 3 bases and J by 0 bases; bases outside the gene matches: 15. Via the germline V gene (reference sequence), CDR1 is DFQATT and CDR2 SNEGSKA. A note on this clonotype: Its antigen is not yet known. Base qualities are not recorded, but no much larger clone differs from it by a single base.

Library prep was done by 5' RACE. Sequencing relied on an Illumina HiSeq 2500. A second 7 to 11 cycle PCR used a sample-barcoded 5' primer and a J-beta primer mix. A template-switch 5' adaptor carrying 12 random nucleotides introduced a unique molecular identifier onto each TCR beta cDNA molecule. At least 2.5 million CDR3-containing paired-end reads were obtained from each sample. First-strand cDNA was synthesized from all RNA with the Mint cDNA synthesis kit, primed by a TRBC-specific oligonucleotide. After uracil-DNA glycosylase treatment, a first 18-cycle PCR used universal primers M1SS and BC2_uni_R on all cDNA. As for the original processing: For normalization, 1 million high-quality reads were randomly selected from each sample, with every read carrying a distinct molecular identifier. Reads sharing molecular identifiers were discarded rather than binned into consensus sequences. MiTCR, run with a Q25 quality threshold and the strictest error-elimination algorithm, handled CDR3 identification, clonotype clustering and error correction. A nonparametric unseen species model using Euler transformation provided a lower-bound estimate of total TCR beta diversity. TCRdb reanalyzed the raw reads on its own, using fastp at Q25 for trimming and MiXCR for clone calling, and kept in-frame beta chains. Every entry covers one CDR3 protein and lists the most common genes and DNA from its rows. The V and J calls reflect TCRdb's pipeline rather than the authors' work. The sample table shows approximately 1,000,000 distinct CDR3 sequences, and around 45% are seen once. The biggest ten clones account for approximately 17% of the sample.

Donors were 39 systemically healthy Caucasian individuals from Russia aged roughly 6 to 95 years. Each donor gave approximately 9.3 milliliters of peripheral blood, collected into EDTA-treated Vacutainer tubes. Ficoll-Paque density-gradient centrifugation was used to isolate PBMCs, with at least 6 million obtained per sample. Trizol reagent was used to extract total RNA from PBMCs, with at least 5.5 micrograms per sample. The percentages of naive CD45RAhigh/CD27high T cells were determined by flow cytometry on a PBMC aliquot from every donor. This sequence originates from a woman in her fifties or sixties in good health. The sequence is built from TRBV20-1 and TRBJ2-1; 12 central nucleotides agree with TRBD1. Specimen: blood. The sequenced DNA is TGCAGTGCTAGGATAGCACCGGGACAGGGGGCGGAGAGCTCCTACAATGAGCAGTTCTTC. This encodes CSARIAPGQGAESSYNEQFF.